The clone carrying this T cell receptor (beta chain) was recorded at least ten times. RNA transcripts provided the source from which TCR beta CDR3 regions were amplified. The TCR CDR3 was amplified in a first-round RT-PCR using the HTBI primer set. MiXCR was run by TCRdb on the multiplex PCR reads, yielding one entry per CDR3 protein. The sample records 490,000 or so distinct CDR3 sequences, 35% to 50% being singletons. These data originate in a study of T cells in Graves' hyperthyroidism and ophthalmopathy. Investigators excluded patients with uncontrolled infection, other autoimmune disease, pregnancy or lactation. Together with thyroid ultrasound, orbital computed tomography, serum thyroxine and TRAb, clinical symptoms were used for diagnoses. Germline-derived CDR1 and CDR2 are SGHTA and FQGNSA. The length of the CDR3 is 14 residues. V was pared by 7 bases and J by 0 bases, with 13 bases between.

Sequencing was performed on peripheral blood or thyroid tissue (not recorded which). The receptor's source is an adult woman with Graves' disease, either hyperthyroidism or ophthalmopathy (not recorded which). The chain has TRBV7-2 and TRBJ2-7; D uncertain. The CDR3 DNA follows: TGTGCCAGCACCCTGGAACGCCTCTCCTACGAGCAGTACTTC. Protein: CASTLERLSYEQYF.